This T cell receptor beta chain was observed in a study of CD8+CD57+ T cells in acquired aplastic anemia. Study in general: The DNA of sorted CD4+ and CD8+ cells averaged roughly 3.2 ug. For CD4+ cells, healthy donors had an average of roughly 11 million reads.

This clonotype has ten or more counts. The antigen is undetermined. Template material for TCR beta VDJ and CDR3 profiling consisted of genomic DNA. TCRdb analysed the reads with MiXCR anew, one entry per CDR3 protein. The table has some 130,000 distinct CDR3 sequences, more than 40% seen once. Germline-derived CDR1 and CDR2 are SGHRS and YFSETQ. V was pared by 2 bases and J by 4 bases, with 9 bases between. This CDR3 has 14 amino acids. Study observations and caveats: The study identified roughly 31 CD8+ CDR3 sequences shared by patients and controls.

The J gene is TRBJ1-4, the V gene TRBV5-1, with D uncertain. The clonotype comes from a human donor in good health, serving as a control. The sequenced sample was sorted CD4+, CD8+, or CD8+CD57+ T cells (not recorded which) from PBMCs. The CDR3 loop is CASSLDGNNEKLFF. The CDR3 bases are TGCGCCAGCAGCTTAGACGGTAATAATGAAAAACTGTTTTTT. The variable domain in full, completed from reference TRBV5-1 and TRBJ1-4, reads KAGVTQTPRYLIKTRGQQVTLSCSPISGHRSVSWYQQTPGQGLQFLFEYFSETQRNKGNFPGRFSGRQFSNSRSEMNVSTLELGDSALYLCASSLDGNNEKLFFGSGTQLSVL.